The rows below give T cell receptor beta chains drawn from one sample of a study of blood T cell repertoires in COVID-19. TCRdb keeps only in-frame clones here, not all; method: immunoSEQ multiplex PCR. The data contain about 190,000 clones, 88% of them seen just once; the ten biggest clones take up 1.1%. The sequencing sample was made of peripheral blood. The receptors derive from a man younger than 45 with acute or convalescent COVID-19. The CDR3 runs from the conserved cysteine through the conserved F or W. A D gene is named only where the DNA matches it firmly. Only some rows state a clone size, as once, few, many or a class for expanded clones.

>TRBD1|TRBV28|TRBJ2-5|-
CASIQSGGGQTQYF
TGTGCCAGCATCCAGTCAGGGGGTGGACAGACCCAGTACTTC
>-|TRBV5-1|TRBJ1-2|-
CASSLAGNYGYTF
TGCGCCAGCAGCTTAGCAGGGAACTATGGCTACACCTTC
>-|TRBV6-6|TRBJ2-3|-
CASTFAGDTQYF
TGTGCCAGCACTTTTGCCGGGGATACGCAGTATTTT
>-|TRBV7-9|TRBJ1-1|-
CASTAGTHHHEAFF
TGTGCCAGCACCGCGGGAACACACCATCATGAAGCTTTCTTT
>-|TRBV7-9|TRBJ1-2|few
CASSLTGVGGYTF
TGTGCCAGCAGCTTGACAGGCGTCGGAGGCTACACCTTC
>-|TRBV27|TRBJ2-7|-
CASSRTQESEQYF
TGTGCCAGCAGTCGAACCCAGGAAAGCGAGCAGTACTTC
>TRBD1|TRBV28|TRBJ1-3|-
CASSFLGQGVLGNTIYF
TGTGCCAGCAGTTTCCTGGGACAGGGGGTTCTCGGAAACACCATATATTTT
>-|TRBV3-1/TRBV3-2|TRBJ1-2|few
CASSQGAIANYGYTF
TGTGCCAGCAGCCAAGGGGCCATAGCTAACTATGGCTACACCTTC
>TRBD1|TRBV30|TRBJ1-2|-
CAWSKGQSINYGYTF
TGTGCCTGGAGTAAGGGACAGTCGATAAACTATGGCTACACCTTC
>TRBD1|TRBV19|TRBJ1-2|-
CASRETTGGGYGYTF
TGTGCCAGTAGGGAAACCACAGGGGGCGGCTATGGCTACACCTTC
>-|TRBV30|TRBJ1-1|-
CAWSVHNGAFF
TGTGCCTGGAGTGTACACAACGGGGCTTTCTTT
>-|TRBV7-9|TRBJ1-4|once
CASSYGETTNEKLFF
TGTGCCAGCAGTTACGGGGAGACAACTAATGAAAAACTGTTTTTT
>TRBD1|TRBV20-1|TRBJ1-1|-
CSANDREEAFF
TGCAGTGCCAACGACAGGGAAGAAGCTTTCTTT
>TRBD1|TRBV5-5|TRBJ1-1|-
CASSITGAGEAFF
TGTGCCAGCAGCATCACAGGGGCGGGTGAAGCTTTCTTT
>TRBD1|TRBV4-1|TRBJ1-4|once
CASSQVQGAVKLFF
TGCGCCAGCAGCCAAGTACAGGGGGCTGTTAAACTGTTTTTT
>-|TRBV5-1|TRBJ2-7|-
CASSLSSRGNSYEQYF
TGCGCCAGCAGCTTGAGTTCAAGGGGAAATTCCTACGAGCAGTACTTC
>TRBD1|TRBV4-1|TRBJ1-2|-
CASSQDGDSYGYTF
TGCGCCAGCAGCCAAGATGGGGACAGCTATGGCTACACCTTC
>TRBD2|TRBV28|TRBJ2-7|-
CASSYGTSFYEQYF
TGTGCCAGCAGTTACGGGACTAGCTTCTACGAGCAGTACTTC
>-|TRBV7-2|TRBJ2-5|once
CASSFQRGKETQYF
TGTGCCAGCAGCTTCCAGCGAGGGAAAGAGACCCAGTACTTC
>-|TRBV10-3|TRBJ2-7|-
CAISESTRYEQYF
TGTGCCATCAGTGAGTCGACTCGTTACGAGCAGTACTTC
>TRBD1|TRBV28|TRBJ1-1|-
CASSFYRGTFF
TGTGCCAGCAGTTTTTACAGGGGCACTTTCTTT
>TRBD2|TRBV7-9|TRBJ2-3|-
CASRSPNAGARRDTQYF
TGTGCCAGCAGGTCACCCAACGCGGGAGCCCGTCGGGATACGCAGTATTTT
>-|TRBV18|TRBJ2-3|-
CASSRQSTDTQYF
TGTGCCAGCTCCCGACAGAGCACAGATACGCAGTATTTT
>TRBD2|TRBV27|TRBJ2-3|-
CASKSFLAGRTDTQYF
TGTGCCAGCAAATCCTTTCTAGCGGGCCGCACAGATACGCAGTATTTT
>TRBD1|TRBV4-1|TRBJ1-5|-
CASSQVGQGSNQPQHF
TGCGCCAGCAGCCAAGTGGGACAGGGTAGCAATCAGCCCCAGCATTTT
>-|TRBV28|TRBJ1-5|-
CASNRGFQPQHF
TGTGCCAGCAATAGGGGATTTCAGCCCCAGCATTTT
>TRBD1|TRBV11-2|TRBJ1-4|-
CASSRDRVLGKLFF
TGTGCCAGCAGCCGGGACAGGGTTTTAGGAAAACTGTTTTTT
>-|TRBV9|TRBJ1-2|-
CASSPRRGGALRGYTF
TGTGCCAGCAGCCCTCGCCGAGGGGGGGCGTTACGTGGCTACACCTTC
>-|TRBV20-1|TRBJ1-2|-
CSTIINYGYTF
TGCAGTACTATTATTAACTATGGCTACACCTTC
>-|TRBV6-5|TRBJ1-2|-
CASSYDRSVGYTF
TGTGCCAGCAGTTATGACAGGAGTGTCGGCTACACCTTC
>-|TRBV6-1|TRBJ1-1|-
CASSELNRKAFF
TGTGCCAGCAGTGAATTAAACAGAAAAGCTTTCTTT